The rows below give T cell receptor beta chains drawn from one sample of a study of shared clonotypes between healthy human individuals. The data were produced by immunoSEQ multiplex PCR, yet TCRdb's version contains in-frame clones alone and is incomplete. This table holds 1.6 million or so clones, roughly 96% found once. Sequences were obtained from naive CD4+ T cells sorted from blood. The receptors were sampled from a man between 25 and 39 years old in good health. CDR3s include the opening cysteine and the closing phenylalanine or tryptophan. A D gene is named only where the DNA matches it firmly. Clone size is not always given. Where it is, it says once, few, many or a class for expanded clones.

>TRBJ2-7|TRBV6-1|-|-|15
CASGRVRDGSYEQYF
TGTGCCAGCGGACGAGTCCGGGACGGGTCCTACGAGCAGTACTTC
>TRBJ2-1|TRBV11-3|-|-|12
CASSFMADEQFF
TGTGCCAGCAGCTTCATGGCGGACGAGCAGTTCTTC
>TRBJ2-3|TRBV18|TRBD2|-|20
CASSPPFGTSGSASTDTQYF
TGTGCCAGCTCACCACCGTTTGGGACTAGCGGGAGCGCTAGCACAGATACGCAGTATTTT
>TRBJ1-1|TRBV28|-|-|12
CASRGDTFEAFF
TGTGCCAGCAGGGGGGACACCTTTGAAGCTTTCTTT
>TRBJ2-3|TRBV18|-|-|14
CASSPTGTGDTQYF
TGTGCCAGCTCACCGACAGGCACGGGAGATACGCAGTATTTT
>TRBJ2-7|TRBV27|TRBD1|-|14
CASRYRGTSYEQYF
TGTGCCAGCAGATACAGGGGTACGTCCTACGAGCAGTACTTC
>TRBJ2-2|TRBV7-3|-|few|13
CASSSQYSGELFF
TGTGCCAGCAGCTCGCAGTATAGTGGGGAGCTGTTTTTT
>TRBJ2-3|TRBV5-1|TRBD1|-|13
CASKRGRTDTQYF
TGCGCCAGCAAAAGGGGGCGCACAGATACGCAGTATTTT
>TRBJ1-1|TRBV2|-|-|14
CASSVGPLNTEAFF
TGTGCCAGCAGTGTTGGACCGTTGAACACTGAAGCTTTCTTT
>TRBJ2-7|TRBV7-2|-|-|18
CASSLGEHIADFFYEQYF
TGTGCCAGCAGCTTAGGGGAACACATAGCGGACTTCTTCTACGAGCAGTACTTC
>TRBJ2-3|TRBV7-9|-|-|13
CASSRGDGSLRYF
TGTGCCAGCAGCCGAGGGGACGGAAGCCTCCGGTATTTT
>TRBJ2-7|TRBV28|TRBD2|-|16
CASSFPPAGGSYEQYF
TGTGCCAGCAGTTTTCCTCCAGCGGGAGGTAGCTACGAGCAGTACTTC
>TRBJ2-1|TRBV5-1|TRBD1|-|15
CASSLGIQGADEQFF
TGCGCCAGCAGCTTGGGGATACAGGGGGCGGATGAGCAGTTCTTC
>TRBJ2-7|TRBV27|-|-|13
CARGFFSSYEQYF
TGTGCCAGGGGATTTTTTAGCTCCTACGAGCAGTACTTC
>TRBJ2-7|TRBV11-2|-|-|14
CASSSPGHTYEQYF
TGTGCCAGCAGCTCACCGGGACACACCTACGAGCAGTACTTC
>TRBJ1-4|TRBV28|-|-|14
CASSLRALNEKLFF
TGTGCCAGCAGTTTAAGGGCTTTGAATGAAAAACTGTTTTTT
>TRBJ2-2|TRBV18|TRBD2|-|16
CASTAGAGVNTGELFF
TGTGCCAGCACTGCGGGAGCGGGAGTAAACACCGGGGAGCTGTTTTTT
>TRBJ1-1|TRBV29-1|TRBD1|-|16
CSAPGQGMGVNTEAFF
TGCAGCGCCCCGGGACAGGGGATGGGTGTGAACACTGAAGCTTTCTTT
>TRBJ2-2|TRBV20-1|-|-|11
CSARGPGELFF
TGCAGTGCTCGCGGGCCTGGGGAGCTGTTTTTT
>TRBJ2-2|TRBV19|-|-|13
CASSIDLTGELFF
TGTGCCAGTAGTATAGATCTCACCGGGGAGCTGTTTTTT
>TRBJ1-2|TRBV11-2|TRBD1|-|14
CASSSTGGVYGYTF
TGTGCCAGCAGCTCGACAGGGGGAGTCTATGGCTACACCTTC
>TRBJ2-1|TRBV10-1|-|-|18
CASAKSVFGRNSYNEQFF
TGCGCCAGCGCCAAATCGGTTTTCGGGCGAAACTCCTACAATGAGCAGTTCTTC
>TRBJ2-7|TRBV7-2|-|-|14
CASSLRIRNYEQYF
TGTGCCAGCAGCTTACGTATCAGAAACTACGAGCAGTACTTC
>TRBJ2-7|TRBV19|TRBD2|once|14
CASSIRAGRDEQYF
TGTGCCAGTAGTATACGGGCAGGGAGGGACGAGCAGTACTTC
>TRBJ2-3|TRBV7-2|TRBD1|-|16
CASSLGRQGATDTQYF
TGTGCCAGCAGCTTAGGACGACAGGGAGCCACAGATACGCAGTATTTT
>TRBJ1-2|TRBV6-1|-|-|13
CASSESRGVGYTF
TGTGCCAGCAGTGAATCGAGGGGCGTTGGCTACACCTTC
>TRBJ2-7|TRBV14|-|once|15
CASSRAEVAYHEQYF
TGTGCCAGCAGCAGAGCCGAGGTAGCCTACCACGAGCAGTACTTC
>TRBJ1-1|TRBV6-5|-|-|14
CASTRDTLNTEAFF
TGTGCCAGCACAAGGGACACCTTGAACACTGAAGCTTTCTTT
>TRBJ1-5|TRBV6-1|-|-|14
CASLAGGGNQPQHF
TGTGCCAGCCTGGCGGGGGGCGGGAATCAGCCCCAGCATTTT